Below are 18 T cell receptor beta chains sequenced from a single sample in a study of shared clonotypes between healthy human individuals. Here immunoSEQ multiplex PCR was the method, and the copy in TCRdb shows in-frame clones only, minus some. The table has over 95,000 clones, less than 60% seen once. The specimen sequenced was PBMCs. Source of these receptors: a woman aged 40 to 49 in good health. Some clones in this sample may be carry-over from other donors' samples.

The V and J genes are TRBV4-2 and TRBJ2-3; D is tentatively TRBD1 or TRBD2 (6 bases each). V lost 1 base and J 6 bases, leaving 17 bases between the germline ends. The V gene's germline CDR1 is LGHNA and CDR2 YNFKEQ. CDR3 length equals 16 residues. CDR3 sequence reads: CASSQAGAGSADTQYF. CDR3 nucleotides: TGTGCCAGCAGCCAAGCGGGGGCTGGTAGCGCGGATACGCAGTATTTT.

The J gene is TRBJ2-2, the V gene TRBV18; D remains ambiguous. The CDR3 totals 15 residues. Trimming pared 6 bases from V and 3 bases from J, leaving 14 bases between. Looked up from germline, CDR1 is KGHSH and CDR2 is LQKENI. This CDR3 is CASSRRFGDTGELFF. The CDR3 DNA reads as TGTGCCAGCTCGCGAAGATTCGGTGACACCGGGGAGCTGTTTTTT.

This clone appeared once. The sample carries other DNA sequences with the same CDR3. This rearrangement joins TRBV13 to TRBJ2-5; the match to TRBD2 covers 11 bases. Germline CDR1 reads PRHDT; CDR2 reads FYEKMQ (reference sequence). Losses at the gene ends were 2 bases for V and 2 bases for J; bases not matched to a gene: 1. The CDR3 covers 15 residues. The CDR3, as DNA: TGTGCCAGCAGCTTAAGACTAGCGGGGCAAGAGACCCAGTACTTC. It translates to CASSLRLAGQETQYF.

This clone was detected many times. This chain joins TRBV7-9 and TRBJ1-1; the D is unclear. Germline values: CDR1 SEHNR, CDR2 FQNEAQ (reference sequence). The CDR3 totals 14 residues. The V and J ends lost 1 base and 4 bases respectively, with 10 bases between them. In nucleotides, the CDR3 is TGTGCCAGCAGCTTAGACTCATGGGGCACTGAAGCTTTCTTT. Translated, it gives CASSLDSWGTEAFF.

V usage is TRBV30 and J usage is TRBJ1-5; 11 positions agree with TRBD1. In germline, CDR1 is GTSNPN, CDR2 SVGIG (reference sequence). J was trimmed by 0 bases and V by 3 bases; bases with no gene match: 10. CDR3 length: 18 amino acids. This CDR3 reads CAWSAGTGGSHSNQPQHF. The DNA for the CDR3 is TGTGCCTGGAGCGCCGGGACAGGGGGTTCACATAGCAATCAGCCCCAGCATTTT. The whole variable domain, remainder taken from reference TRBV30 and TRBJ1-5, is SQTIHQWPATLVQPVGSPLSLECTVEGTSNPNLYWYRQAAGRGLQLLFYSVGIGQISSEVPQNLSASRPQDRQFILSSKKLLLSDSGFYLCAWSAGTGGSHSNQPQHFGDGTRLSIL.

This clone showed up just a few times. The chain links TRBV29-1 to TRBJ2-1, with 7 bases that match TRBD2. V was pared by 6 bases and J by 3 bases, with 5 bases of the junction left unmatched. The CDR3 sequence is 13 residues long. Germline V gene lookup returns CDR1 SQVTM and CDR2 ANQGSEA. The CDR3 region is CSVSERGYNEQFF. For the CDR3, the DNA is TGCAGCGTCTCTGAGCGGGGCTACAATGAGCAGTTCTTC.

This clone has a count of ten or more. The chain combines TRBV29-1 with TRBJ2-7, with TRBD1 as a possible D gene (6 bases). V was pared by 8 bases and J by 2 bases, with 19 bases between. This CDR3 is built from 14 residues. Germline CDR1 and CDR2: SQVTM and ANQGSEA. The CDR3 region has the DNA TGCAGCATCGGGGCCAGGGGAAATCCCTACGAGCAGTACTTC. Protein product: CSIGARGNPYEQYF.

The chain joins TRBV21-1 to TRBJ2-5; the table names TRBD1, a call not compared with the DNA. TRBV21-1 is assigned pseudogene status. The CDR3 contains 15 residues. The CDR3, as DNA: TGTGCCAGCAGGAACCACCGGGACAGGGTGAGGGAGCAGTACTTC. Its translation: CASRNHRDRVREQYF.

The chain has TRBV15 and TRBJ2-3; tentative D call: TRBD2 (5 bases). CDR1 is LNHNV, CDR2 YYDKDF, per germline (reference sequence). The CDR3 has 14 residues. The ends were cut back, 4 bases at V and 6 bases at J, with 14 bases in the middle. The CDR3: CATSKGGGLDTQYF. CDR3 sequence (DNA): TGTGCCACCAGCAAGGGTGGCGGGTTGGATACGCAGTATTTT. The full variable domain, its missing parts supplied by reference TRBV15 and TRBJ2-3, is DAMVIQNPRYQVTQFGKPVTLSCSQTLNHNVMYWYQQKSSQAPKLLFHYYDKDFNNEADTPDNFQSRRPNTSFCFLDIRSPGLGDTAMYLCATSKGGGLDTQYFGPGTRLTVL.

This clone was counted between two and nine times. This rearrangement joins TRBV30 to TRBJ2-7; unclear D gene. Trimming removed 1 base from V and 2 bases from J, with 12 bases in between. CDR1 and CDR2 (germline): GTSNPN, SVGIG (reference sequence). This CDR3 region has 14 residues. This chain's CDR3 is CAWSGLNPTYEQYF. For the CDR3, the DNA is TGTGCCTGGAGTGGATTGAACCCGACCTACGAGCAGTACTTC.

The rearrangement links TRBV5-1 to TRBJ2-2, with 12 bases matching TRBD2. The trim removed 4 bases at V and 2 bases at J, leaving 3 bases unmatched. This CDR3 has 16 amino acids. Germline values: CDR1 SGHRS, CDR2 YFSETQ. CDR3 sequence: CASSPSGRANTGELFF. The DNA of the CDR3 is TGCGCCAGCAGCCCTAGCGGGAGGGCCAACACCGGGGAGCTGTTTTTT.

V is TRBV5-1 and J is TRBJ1-5; D ambiguous. V lost 0 bases, J lost 0 bases, and 1 base lay in between. The V gene's germline CDR1 is SGHRS and CDR2 YFSETQ. The CDR3 extends over 13 amino acids. CDR3 residues: CASSLDSNQPQHF. CDR3 nucleotide sequence: TGCGCCAGCAGCTTGGATAGCAATCAGCCCCAGCATTTT.

This clone has a single count. The CDR3 is CASSWDRASGNTIYF. Written as DNA, the CDR3 is TGTGCCAGCAGTTGGGACAGGGCTTCTGGAAACACCATATATTTT. The chain recombines TRBV6-5 with TRBJ1-3, with TRBD1 identical over 9 bases. This CDR3 has 15 amino acids. CDR1 MNHEY and CDR2 SVGAGI come from the germline V gene. The V and J ends lost 4 bases and 1 base, in that order; junction bases with no gene match: 2.

This clone was detected only a few times. V usage is TRBV6-5 and J usage is TRBJ1-5; possibly TRBD1 for D (6 bases). This CDR3 has 15 residues. Germline V lookup: CDR1 MNHEY, CDR2 SVGAGI. V lost 4 bases and J 1 base, leaving 11 bases between the germline ends. The CDR3 protein is CASSSEQGSNQPQHF. The DNA for the CDR3 is TGTGCCAGCAGTTCAGAACAGGGAAGCAATCAGCCCCAGCATTTT.

In this sample, this clone turned up many times. This chain joins TRBV6-5 and TRBJ2-7, with D perhaps matching TRBD1 or TRBD2 (5 bases each). Between the trimmed V and J ends, which lost 6 bases and 6 bases, there was a span of 18 bases. Germline V gene data show CDR1 as MNHEY and CDR2 as SVGAGI. This CDR3 is built from 14 residues. The CDR3 sequence is CASSAGTPASEQYF. The CDR3 coding sequence is TGTGCCAGCAGCGCCGGGACCCCTGCCTCCGAGCAGTACTTC.

In this sample, this clone turned up many times. The sample contains more than one DNA sequence encoding this CDR3. V and J are TRBV6-1 and TRBJ2-5; maybe TRBD1 (6 bases). The better agreement between TRBJ2-7 and the DNA end casts doubt on the J call. Germline loops: CDR1 MNHNS, CDR2 SASEGT. The CDR3 length is 15 residues. The chain's CDR3 is CASSERQDHSYEQYF. DNA for the CDR3: TGTGCCAGCAGTGAACGACAGGACCACTCCTACGAGCAGTACTTC.

This chain links TRBV4-3 with TRBJ2-2, with D perhaps matching TRBD1 (6 bases). The V gene's germline CDR1 is LGHNA and CDR2 YSLEER. The CDR3 length is 16 residues. V was cut by 0 bases and J by 6 bases, with 14 bases left in between. The CDR3 DNA sequence: TGCGCCAGCAGCCAAGATCACCAGCCAGGGGCCGGGGAGCTGTTTTTT. It codes for CASSQDHQPGAGELFF.

This chain links TRBV19 with TRBJ1-1; 7 bases agree with TRBD1. V shed 9 bases and J 6 bases; nucleotides not matched to a gene: 4. The germline V gene has CDR1 LNHDA and CDR2 SQIVND (reference sequence). CDR3 length: 11 amino acids. CDR3 sequence: CASERGPEAFF. CDR3 nucleotides: TGTGCCAGCGAGAGGGGGCCTGAAGCTTTCTTT.